A single TCR beta chain is shown here with its context. The sample originates from a study of blood T cell repertoires in COVID-19. Study-level information: The analysed material was cDNA or gDNA that came from T cells, B-cell-depleted T cells, or PBMCs.

Profiling relied on immunoSEQ multiplex PCR, and the TCRdb table lists in-frame clones only, not all of them. The sample lists hundreds of thousands of clones, 70% to 90% occurring once. Trimming at V came to 4 bases and at J to 10 bases, leaving 5 bases not matched to a gene. CDR1 and CDR2 (germline): SGHDT, YYEEEE. The CDR3 is 13 amino acids. This sequence was found in a man aged 18 to 29 with COVID-19, enrolled during active disease. The sample was peripheral blood. This chain uses TRBV5-6 with TRBJ1-1; 12 nucleotides line up with TRBD1. CDR3 loop: CASSPGQGARAFF. The CDR3 region has the DNA TGTGCCAGCAGCCCGGGACAGGGGGCTCGAGCTTTCTTT.